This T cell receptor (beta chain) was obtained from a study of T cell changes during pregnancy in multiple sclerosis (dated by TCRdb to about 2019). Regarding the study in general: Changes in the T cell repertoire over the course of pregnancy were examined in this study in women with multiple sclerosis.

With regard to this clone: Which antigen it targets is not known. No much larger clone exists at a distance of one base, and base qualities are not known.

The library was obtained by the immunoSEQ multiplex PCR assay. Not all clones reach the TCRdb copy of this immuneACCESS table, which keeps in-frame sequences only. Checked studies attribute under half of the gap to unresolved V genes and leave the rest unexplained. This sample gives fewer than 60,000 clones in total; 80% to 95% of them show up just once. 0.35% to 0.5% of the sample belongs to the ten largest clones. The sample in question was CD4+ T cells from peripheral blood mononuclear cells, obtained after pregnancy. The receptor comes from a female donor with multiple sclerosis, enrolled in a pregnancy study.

The nucleotides read TGTGCTAGTGCCCGGGGGCAGGGGGCGTGGGGCGATGAGCAGTTCTTC. Its protein is CASARGQGAWGDEQFF. Recombination connected TRBV12-5 to TRBJ2-1; the central 8 bases match TRBD1. Here V drops 7 bases and J drops 8 bases, and the junction holds 16 bases not matched to any gene. The CDR3 runs 16 amino acids, cysteine and phenylalanine included. The only DNA kept is the CDR3, 48 bases in frame from the first base. CDR1 and CDR2 (LGHNT, FRNRAP) derive from the germline V gene. Here the CDR3 is joined to the reference TRBV12-5 and TRBJ2-1 genes, and the full variable domain is: DARVTQTPRHKVTEMGQEVTMRCQPILGHNTVFWYRQTMMQGLELLAYFRNRAPLDDSGMPKDRFSAEMPDATLATLKIQPSEPRDSAVYFCASARGQGAWGDEQFFGPGTRLTVL.